This TCR beta chain was obtained from a study of T cell responses to AZD1222 COVID-19 vaccine. Regarding the study as a whole: Baseline seropositivity characterized only six AZD1222 recipients. Donors, mostly white British, included more females; clonal diversity was possibly underestimated. Spike-specific TCR breadth and depth rose after two AZD1222 doses.

CDR3 length: 15 amino acids. In its sample, this clone was seen once. Its specificity is not known. TCRdb keeps only in-frame clones here, not all; method: immunoSEQ multiplex PCR. This sample has around 140,000 clones, with 85% to 95% found just once. The specimen was peripheral blood, collected after recovery from COVID-19. The chain recombines TRBV12-2 with TRBJ1-1; the table's D call of TRBD1 was not tested on the DNA. TRBV12-2 is labeled a pseudogene. The receptor was isolated from an adult who had recovered from COVID-19. The CDR3 DNA follows: TGTGCAAGTCGCTTCATCAGGGGCATGAACACTGAAGCTTTCTTT. The encoded protein is CASRFIRGMNTEAFF.